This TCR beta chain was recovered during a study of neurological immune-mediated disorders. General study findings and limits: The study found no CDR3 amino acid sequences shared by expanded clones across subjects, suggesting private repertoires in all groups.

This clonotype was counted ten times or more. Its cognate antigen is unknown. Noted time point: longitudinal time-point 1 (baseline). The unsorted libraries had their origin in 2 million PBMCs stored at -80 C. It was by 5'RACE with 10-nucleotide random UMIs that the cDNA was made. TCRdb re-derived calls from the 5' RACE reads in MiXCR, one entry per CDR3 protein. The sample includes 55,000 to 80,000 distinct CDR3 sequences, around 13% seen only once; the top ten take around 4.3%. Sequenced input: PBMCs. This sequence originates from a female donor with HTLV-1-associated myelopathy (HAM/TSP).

The chain's CDR3 is CASSLDGLAGIYEQYF. For the CDR3, the DNA is TGCGCCAGCAGCTTGGATGGACTAGCGGGCATCTACGAGCAGTACTTC. The chain uses TRBV5-1 and TRBJ2-7; 11 bases line up with TRBD2. Germline V gene lookup returns CDR1 SGHRS and CDR2 YFSETQ. V shed 0 bases and J 3 bases; nucleotides not matched to a gene: 5. The CDR3 spans 16 residues.